The rows below give T cell receptor beta chains drawn from one sample of a study of long-term antiretroviral therapy in people with HIV. Sequenced by immunoSEQ multiplex PCR; TCRdb stores in-frame clones only, minus some. The sample holds tens of thousands of clones, approximately 81% seen once. Sequencing used unsorted PBMCs, obtained 4.8 to 5 years after starting antiretroviral therapy. The receptors derive from a man aged 35-49 years with HIV. The CDR3 runs from the conserved cysteine through the conserved F or W. Each record gives: CDR3 protein, CDR3 DNA, D gene, V gene, clone size, J gene. The D gene is left open where the match is weak. Clone size is given for some rows only: seen once, a few or many times, or a class if the clone is expanded.

CAISELSGAGYGYTF | TGTGCCATCAGTGAACTTTCTGGGGCAGGATATGGCTACACCTTC | NA | TRBV10-3 | NA | TRBJ1-2
CAWSREGTFHNEQFF | TGTGCCTGGAGTCGGGAGGGAACCTTTCACAATGAGCAGTTCTTC | TRBD2 | TRBV30 | once | TRBJ2-1
CASSFTSGNYNEQFF | TGTGCCAGCAGTTTTACTAGCGGAAACTACAATGAGCAGTTCTTC | TRBD2 | TRBV27 | NA | TRBJ2-1
CASSPTGTGDETQYF | TGTGCCAGCTCACCAACCGGGACAGGGGATGAGACCCAGTACTTC | TRBD1 | TRBV18 | NA | TRBJ2-5
CASSSGAGTGINEQFF | TGTGCCAGCAGTTCGGGCGCCGGGACAGGGATCAATGAGCAGTTCTTC | TRBD1 | TRBV6-5 | NA | TRBJ2-1
CASSLDRLAGPYEQYF | TGTGCCAGCAGCTTAGATCGACTAGCGGGACCCTACGAGCAGTACTTC | TRBD2 | TRBV11-3 | once | TRBJ2-7
CASSHKQGAQNEKLFF | TGCGCCAGCAGCCATAAACAGGGGGCGCAGAATGAAAAACTGTTTTTT | TRBD1 | TRBV10-2 | once | TRBJ1-4
CASSQEGTENQPQHF | TGCGCCAGCAGCCAAGAAGGGACAGAGAATCAGCCCCAGCATTTT | TRBD1 | TRBV4-3 | NA | TRBJ1-5
CASSQEAAGGYMSTGELFF | TGTGCCAGCAGCCAAGAGGCGGCAGGGGGATATATGAGCACCGGGGAGCTGTTTTTT | TRBD1 | TRBV14 | NA | TRBJ2-2
CASSSSQSTYNEQFF | TGTGCCAGCAGCTCCTCGCAGAGTACCTACAATGAGCAGTTCTTC | NA | TRBV7-2 | NA | TRBJ2-1
CASSVEPRGGEQYF | TGTGCCAGCAGCGTTGAGCCGAGGGGGGGCGAGCAGTACTTC | NA | TRBV9 | NA | TRBJ2-7
CASSKTGRSSGNTIYF | TGTGCCAGTAGTAAAACAGGAAGGAGCTCTGGAAACACCATATATTTT | NA | TRBV19 | NA | TRBJ1-3
CASSLRAGELFF | TGTGCCAGCAGTCTCCGGGCCGGGGAGCTGTTTTTT | NA | TRBV27 | NA | TRBJ2-2
CASGEGAYNEQFF | TGTGCCAGCGGCGAGGGGGCCTACAATGAGCAGTTCTTC | NA | TRBV11-3 | NA | TRBJ2-1
CASSDPGPGKWDGYTF | TGTGCCAGCAGTGACCCCGGCCCCGGGAAGTGGGATGGCTACACCTTC | NA | TRBV25-1 | once | TRBJ1-2
CASSQDWDPTNEKLFF | TGCGCCAGCAGCCAAGATTGGGACCCAACTAATGAAAAACTGTTTTTT | NA | TRBV4-1 | NA | TRBJ1-4
CASSPDRRHQPQHF | TGTGCCAGCAGCCCGGACAGGCGACATCAGCCCCAGCATTTT | TRBD1 | TRBV11-3 | NA | TRBJ1-5
CASSPVAPSTGELFF | TGTGCCAGCTCACCTGTGGCCCCGAGCACCGGGGAGCTGTTTTTT | NA | TRBV18 | NA | TRBJ2-2
CASSEDVFLGTYEQYF | TGTGCCAGCAGTGAAGACGTCTTCCTAGGCACCTACGAGCAGTACTTC | NA | TRBV6-1 | NA | TRBJ2-7